This is a list of T cell receptor beta chains from one sample in a study of cytotoxic CD8 clonotypes in ibrutinib-treated CLL. TCRdb keeps only in-frame clones here, not all; method: immunoSEQ multiplex PCR. The sample records 150,000 to 200,000 clones, about two thirds being singletons. The sequences come from PBMCs, collected after 24 months of ibrutinib treatment. These receptors were taken from a human donor with chronic lymphocytic leukemia. Each CDR3 is given with its conserved first and last residue. The D gene is left open where the match is weak. Only some rows state a clone size, as once, few, many or a class for expanded clones.

TRBV7-3	once	NA	TRBJ2-6	TGTGCCAGCAGCCCGCAGGTGGGGTGGAGCTCTGGGGCCAACGTCCTGACTTTC	CASSPQVGWSSGANVLTF
TRBV19	NA	TRBD1	TRBJ1-4	TGTGCCAGTAACAGACAGGGGTTGGAAAAACTGTTTTTT	CASNRQGLEKLFF
TRBV6-5	NA	NA	TRBJ2-2	TGTGCCAGCGAGCTGGGTGCCACCGGGGAGCTGTTTTTT	CASELGATGELFF
TRBV10-2	NA	NA	TRBJ2-7	TGCGCCAGCTCCAGTCACACCTACGAGCAGTACTTC	CASSSHTYEQYF
TRBV5-1	NA	NA	TRBJ1-4	TGCGCCAGCAGCTTGTTTGTAGGTCCTAGGGAAAAACTGTTTTTT	CASSLFVGPREKLFF
TRBV5-1	once	TRBD1	TRBJ2-7	TGCGCCAGCAGCTTGGGCTGGGACAGACAGGACTACGAGCAGTACTTC	CASSLGWDRQDYEQYF
TRBV28	once	TRBD1	TRBJ2-5	TGTGCCAGCAGTCCTACGGACAGGGTAGAGACCCAGTACTTC	CASSPTDRVETQYF
TRBV6-5	once	TRBD1	TRBJ2-1	TGTGCCAGCAGTACACGGGACAGGGGGTCTGATGAGCAGTTCTTC	CASSTRDRGSDEQFF
TRBV19	NA	TRBD1	TRBJ1-5	TGTGCCAGTAGTCCCCCAGGACAGGAGCGGACGTGGCCCCAGCATTTT	CASSPPGQERTWPQHF
TRBV27	few	NA	TRBJ2-2	TGTGCCAGCAGTCCAGGGATGTGGAACGGGGAGCTGTTTTTT	CASSPGMWNGELFF
TRBV4-3	NA	NA	TRBJ2-2	TGCGCCAGCAGCCAAGAAACCGGGGGAAACACCGGGGAGCTGTTTTTT	CASSQETGGNTGELFF
TRBV7-2	few	TRBD2	TRBJ2-1	TGTGCCAGCAGCTTAGCTGGGACTACTTACAATGAGCAGTTCTTC	CASSLAGTTYNEQFF
TRBV4-2	NA	NA	TRBJ2-7	TGTGCCAGCAGCTCTAAACCGAGGGCGAGCGAGCAGTACTTC	CASSSKPRASEQYF
TRBV6-5	few	NA	TRBJ1-3	TGTGCCAGCAGCGACCACCGGGGAGCTGGAAACACCATATATTTT	CASSDHRGAGNTIYF
TRBV9	NA	NA	TRBJ2-3	TGTGCCAGCAGCGTAGGTTCCGACGGGGGTACGCAGTATTTT	CASSVGSDGGTQYF
TRBV6-6	once	TRBD1	TRBJ2-2	TGTGCCAGCAGTACGACAGGGTATGGCGGGGAGCTGTTTTTT	CASSTTGYGGELFF
TRBV9	NA	NA	TRBJ2-1	TGTGCCAGCAGCGTAAATTACAATGAGCAGTTCTTC	CASSVNYNEQFF
TRBV6-5	NA	TRBD1	TRBJ2-7	TGTGCCAGCAGTAGAGGACAGGGAACGGGATCCGAGCAGTACTTC	CASSRGQGTGSEQYF
TRBV6-5	NA	NA	TRBJ2-7	TGTGCCAGCAGACCCCCCGGGACACACTCATACGAGCAGTACTTC	CASRPPGTHSYEQYF
TRBV25-1	NA	TRBD2	TRBJ2-7	TGTGCCTCCTCCGGGAGGTCCTACGAGCAGTACTTC	CASSGRSYEQYF
TRBV7-8	few	NA	TRBJ2-7	TGTGCCAGCAGCTTGAGAGGGTCAGCGGTTTCGGAGCAGTACTTC	CASSLRGSAVSEQYF
TRBV5-6	NA	TRBD2	TRBJ2-3	TGTGCCAGCAGCTCAATAGCTAGCGGGATCGCAGATACGCAGTATTTT	CASSSIASGIADTQYF
TRBV4-3	NA	TRBD2	TRBJ2-5	TGCGCCAGCAGCCAAGATAGCGGGGAAGAGACCCAGTACTTC	CASSQDSGEETQYF
TRBV7-3	NA	NA	TRBJ2-1	TGTGCCAGCAGCCAACTAGGGATCGATGAGCAGTTCTTC	CASSQLGIDEQFF
TRBV9	few	NA	TRBJ1-2	TGTGCCAGCGGGCAGGGCATCACCACGATGGGTGGCTACACCTTC	CASGQGITTMGGYTF
TRBV6-5	NA	NA	TRBJ1-3	TGTGCCAGCAGTACCGGCTACTCTGGAAACACCATATATTTT	CASSTGYSGNTIYF
TRBV28	NA	NA	TRBJ2-3	TGTGCCAGCAGTTTGGGCGGGACATTGGATACGCAGTATTTT	CASSLGGTLDTQYF
TRBV18	NA	NA	TRBJ1-3	TGTGCCAGCTCACCACGACGGCTAACAGGCTCTGGAAACACCATATATTTT	CASSPRRLTGSGNTIYF
TRBV9	NA	NA	TRBJ2-5	TGTGCCAGCAGCGTAGGGGGGAGAGCCGAAGAGACCCAGTACTTC	CASSVGGRAEETQYF
TRBV4-3	NA	TRBD2	TRBJ2-2	TGCGCCAGCAGCCAACGACTAGCGGGAGGGTCCGGGGAGCTGTTTTTT	CASSQRLAGGSGELFF
TRBV6-6	few	NA	TRBJ2-7	TGTGCCAGCATTAGGGACCCCAACCGCTACGAGCAGTACTTC	CASIRDPNRYEQYF
TRBV2	NA	TRBD2	TRBJ2-1	TGTGCCAGCAGGCGAAACCTGGCGGGAGGGGACAATGAGCAGTTCTTC	CASRRNLAGGDNEQFF
TRBV23-1	NA	NA	TRBJ1-2	TGCGCCAGCAGTCGACCAAACAGGGACGGCTATGGCTACACCTTC	CASSRPNRDGYGYTF
TRBV9	NA	TRBD1	TRBJ1-1	TGTGCCAGCAGCCCTACAGGGGCTCGCGCTGAAGCTTTCTTT	CASSPTGARAEAFF
TRBV11-3	NA	NA	TRBJ2-1	TGTGCCAGCAGCGGGGGGACAGTGGTTCACAATGAGCAGTTCTTC	CASSGGTVVHNEQFF
TRBV6-5	NA	TRBD1	TRBJ2-5	TGTGCCAGCGATCGCGAACCAGGGGGTGAGACCCAGTACTTC	CASDREPGGETQYF
TRBV5-8	NA	NA	TRBJ2-1	TGTGCCAGCAGCGCACTATTTCAACCTTCCTACAATGAGCAGTTCTTC	CASSALFQPSYNEQFF
TRBV28	NA	TRBD1	TRBJ2-2	TGTGCCAGCAGTCAGCAGGGGGCGAACACCGGGGAGCTGTTTTTT	CASSQQGANTGELFF
TRBV10-2	once	NA	TRBJ1-5	TGCGCCAGCAGTTTGACCGGGGGCAATCAGCCCCAGCATTTT	CASSLTGGNQPQHF
TRBV19	few	NA	TRBJ1-2	TGTGCCAGTAGTATCGGACCTACTGGCTACACCTTC	CASSIGPTGYTF
TRBV27	NA	NA	TRBJ1-1	TGTGCCAGCAGTTTATTACCGAAAAGAGAAGCTTTCTTT	CASSLLPKREAFF
TRBV7-4	once	NA	TRBJ2-2	TGTGCCAGCAGCCCCCGGACTTTATGTGACACCGGGGAGCTGTTTTTT	CASSPRTLCDTGELFF
TRBV4-3	few	TRBD2	TRBJ2-7	TGCGCCAGCAGCCCCGTAGCGGGCAGCTCCTACGAGCAGTACTTC	CASSPVAGSSYEQYF
TRBV7-9	NA	NA	TRBJ2-1	TGTGCCAGCAGCTTTAGCTCCTACAATGAGCAGTTCTTC	CASSFSSYNEQFF
TRBV20-1	NA	NA	TRBJ1-2	TGCAGTGCTAGCCCACCTCTACACACCTTC	CSASPPLHTF
TRBV6-5	NA	TRBD1	TRBJ1-1	TGTGCCAGCAGACGGACAGGGATAAACACTGAAGCTTTCTTT	CASRRTGINTEAFF
TRBV6-6	NA	NA	TRBJ1-5	TGTGCCAGCAGTTACCCGGGGAGCAATCAGCCCCAGCATTTT	CASSYPGSNQPQHF
TRBV11-2	few	NA	TRBJ2-5	TGTGCCAGCAGCGGTCTACTAGCACGGACCCAGTACTTC	CASSGLLARTQYF
TRBV4-1	few	NA	TRBJ1-3	TGCGCCAGCAGCCAAGACAGGGTGACTGGAAACACCATATATTTT	CASSQDRVTGNTIYF
TRBV6-5	NA	TRBD2	TRBJ2-3	TGTGCCAGCAGTTATAGCGGGACCAAAACGCAGTATTTT	CASSYSGTKTQYF
TRBV6-6	NA	NA	TRBJ2-7	TGTGCCAGCAGTCGGACCCTAGACAACCCGCCTTACGAGCAGTACTTC	CASSRTLDNPPYEQYF
TRBV27	NA	NA	TRBJ2-1	TGTGCCAGCAGTTTGAGACAAGGGGAGCAGTTCTTC	CASSLRQGEQFF
TRBV9	NA	NA	TRBJ2-2	TGTGCCAGCAGCGGGGGGAGTGTTTGGCGGATGAACACCGGGGAGCTGTTTTTT	CASSGGSVWRMNTGELFF
TRBV7-2	NA	NA	TRBJ2-1	TGTGCCAGCAGCTTTTGGGGTTCCGCTGGCGCTAGGAATGAGCAGTTCTTC	CASSFWGSAGARNEQFF